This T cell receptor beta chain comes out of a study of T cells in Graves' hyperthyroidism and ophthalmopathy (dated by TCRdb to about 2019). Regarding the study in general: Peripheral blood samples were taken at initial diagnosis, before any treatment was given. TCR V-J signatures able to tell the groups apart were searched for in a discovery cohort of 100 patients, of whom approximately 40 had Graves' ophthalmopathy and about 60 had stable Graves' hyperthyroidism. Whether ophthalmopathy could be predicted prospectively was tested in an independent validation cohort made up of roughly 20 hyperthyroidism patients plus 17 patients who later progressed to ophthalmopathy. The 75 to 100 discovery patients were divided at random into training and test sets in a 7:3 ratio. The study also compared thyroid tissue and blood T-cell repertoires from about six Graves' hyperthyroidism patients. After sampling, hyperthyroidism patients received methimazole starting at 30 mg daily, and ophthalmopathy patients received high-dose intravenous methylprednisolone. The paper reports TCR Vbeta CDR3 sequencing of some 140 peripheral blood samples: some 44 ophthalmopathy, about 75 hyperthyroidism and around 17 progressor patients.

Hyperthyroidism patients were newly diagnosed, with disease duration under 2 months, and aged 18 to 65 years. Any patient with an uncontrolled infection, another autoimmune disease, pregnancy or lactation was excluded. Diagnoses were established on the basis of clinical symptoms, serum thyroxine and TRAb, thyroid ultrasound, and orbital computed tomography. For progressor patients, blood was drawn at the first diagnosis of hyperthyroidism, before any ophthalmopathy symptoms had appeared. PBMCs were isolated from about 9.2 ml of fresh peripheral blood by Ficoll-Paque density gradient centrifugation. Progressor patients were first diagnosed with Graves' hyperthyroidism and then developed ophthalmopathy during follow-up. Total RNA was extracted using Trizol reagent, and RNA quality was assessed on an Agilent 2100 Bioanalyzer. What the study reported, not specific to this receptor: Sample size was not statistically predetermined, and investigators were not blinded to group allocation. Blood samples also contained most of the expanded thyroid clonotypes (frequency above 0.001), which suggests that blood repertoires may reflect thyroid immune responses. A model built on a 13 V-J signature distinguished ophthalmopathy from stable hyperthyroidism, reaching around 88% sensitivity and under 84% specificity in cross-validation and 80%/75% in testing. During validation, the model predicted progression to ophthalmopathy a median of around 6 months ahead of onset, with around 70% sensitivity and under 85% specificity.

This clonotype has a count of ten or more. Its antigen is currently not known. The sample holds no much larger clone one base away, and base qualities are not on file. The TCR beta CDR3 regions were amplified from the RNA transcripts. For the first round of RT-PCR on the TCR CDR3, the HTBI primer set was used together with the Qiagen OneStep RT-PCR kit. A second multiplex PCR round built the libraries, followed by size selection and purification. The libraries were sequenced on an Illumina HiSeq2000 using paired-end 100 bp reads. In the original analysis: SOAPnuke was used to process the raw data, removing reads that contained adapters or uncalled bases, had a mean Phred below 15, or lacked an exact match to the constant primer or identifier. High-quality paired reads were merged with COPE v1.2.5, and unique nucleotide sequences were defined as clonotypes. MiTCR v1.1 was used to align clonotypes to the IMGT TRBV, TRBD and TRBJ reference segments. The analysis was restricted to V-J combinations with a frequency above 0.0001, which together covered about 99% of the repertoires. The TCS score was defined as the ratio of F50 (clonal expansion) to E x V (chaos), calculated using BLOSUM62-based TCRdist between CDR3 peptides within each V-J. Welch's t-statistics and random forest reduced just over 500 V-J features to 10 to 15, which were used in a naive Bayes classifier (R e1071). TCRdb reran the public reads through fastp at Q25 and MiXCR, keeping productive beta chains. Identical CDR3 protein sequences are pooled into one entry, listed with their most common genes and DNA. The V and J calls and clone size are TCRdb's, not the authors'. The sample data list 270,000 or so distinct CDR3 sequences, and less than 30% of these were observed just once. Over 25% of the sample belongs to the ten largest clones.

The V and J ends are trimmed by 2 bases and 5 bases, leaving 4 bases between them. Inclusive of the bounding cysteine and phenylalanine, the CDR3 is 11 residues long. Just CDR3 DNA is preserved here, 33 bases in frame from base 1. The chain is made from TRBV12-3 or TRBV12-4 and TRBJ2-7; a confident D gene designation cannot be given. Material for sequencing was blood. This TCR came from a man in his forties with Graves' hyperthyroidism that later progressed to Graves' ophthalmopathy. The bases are TGTGCCAGCAGTTTAATAAACGAGCAGTACTTC. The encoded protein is CASSLINEQYF.